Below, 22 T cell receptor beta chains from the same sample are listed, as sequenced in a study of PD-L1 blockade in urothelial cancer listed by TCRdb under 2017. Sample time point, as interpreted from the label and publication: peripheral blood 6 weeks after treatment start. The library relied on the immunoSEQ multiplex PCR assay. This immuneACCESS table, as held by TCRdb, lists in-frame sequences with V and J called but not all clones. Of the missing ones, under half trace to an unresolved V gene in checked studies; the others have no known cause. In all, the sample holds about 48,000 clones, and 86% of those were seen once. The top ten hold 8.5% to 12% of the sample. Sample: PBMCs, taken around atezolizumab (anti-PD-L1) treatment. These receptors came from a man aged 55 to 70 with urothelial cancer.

CDR3 sequence reads: CASSGNGGAGETQYF. CDR3 coding DNA: TGTGCCAGCAGCGGAAACGGGGGGGCCGGCGAGACCCAGTACTTC. V and J are TRBV9 and TRBJ2-5; 8 bases align to TRBD2. The CDR3 totals 15 residues. The germline V gene encodes CDR1 SGDLS and CDR2 YYNGEE. With 3 bases clipped from V and 5 bases from J, the junction kept 9 bases outside the gene matches.

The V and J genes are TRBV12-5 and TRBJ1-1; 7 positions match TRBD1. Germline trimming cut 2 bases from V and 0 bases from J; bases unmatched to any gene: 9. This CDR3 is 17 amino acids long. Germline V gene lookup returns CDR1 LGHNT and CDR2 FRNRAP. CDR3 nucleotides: TGTGCTAGTGGTTTGCAGGGACAGAAGAAAATGAACACTGAAGCTTTCTTT. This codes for CASGLQGQKKMNTEAFF.

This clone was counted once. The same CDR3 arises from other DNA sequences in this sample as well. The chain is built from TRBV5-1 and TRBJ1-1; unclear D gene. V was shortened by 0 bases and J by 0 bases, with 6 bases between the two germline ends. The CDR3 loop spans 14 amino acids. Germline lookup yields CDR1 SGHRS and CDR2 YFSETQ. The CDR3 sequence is CASSLVSLNTEAFF. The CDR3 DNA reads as TGCGCCAGCAGCTTGGTATCCCTGAACACTGAAGCTTTCTTT.

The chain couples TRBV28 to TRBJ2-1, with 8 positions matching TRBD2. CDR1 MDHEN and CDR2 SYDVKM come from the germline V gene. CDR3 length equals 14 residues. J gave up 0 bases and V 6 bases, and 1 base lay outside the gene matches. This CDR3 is CASSGGASYNEQFF. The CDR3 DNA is TGTGCCAGCAGCGGGGGGGCCTCCTACAATGAGCAGTTCTTC.

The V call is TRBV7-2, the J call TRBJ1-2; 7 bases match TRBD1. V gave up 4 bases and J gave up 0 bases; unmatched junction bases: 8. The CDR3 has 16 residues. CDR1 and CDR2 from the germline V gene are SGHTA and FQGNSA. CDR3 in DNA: TGTGCCAGCAGCTCAGGGGGACAGAAAGCTAACTATGGCTACACCTTC. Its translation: CASSSGGQKANYGYTF. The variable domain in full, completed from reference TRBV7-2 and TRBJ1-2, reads GAGVSQSPSNKVTEKGKDVELRCDPISGHTALYWYRQSLGQGLEFLIYFQGNSAPDKSGLPSDRFSAERTGGSVSTLTIQRTQQEDSAVYLCASSSGGQKANYGYTFGSGTRLTVV.

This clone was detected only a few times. CDR3 in amino acids: CASSRGQGTYEQYF. For the CDR3, the DNA is TGTGCCAGCAGCCGGGGACAGGGAACGTACGAGCAGTACTTC. V gene TRBV7-2 combines with J gene TRBJ2-7, with 9 bases matching TRBD1. V lost 5 bases, J lost 4 bases, and 6 bases stayed unmatched. CDR3 size: 14 residues. The germline CDR1 and CDR2 sequences are SGHTA and FQGNSA. Variable domain in full (rest from reference TRBV7-2 and TRBJ2-7): GAGVSQSPSNKVTEKGKDVELRCDPISGHTALYWYRQSLGQGLEFLIYFQGNSAPDKSGLPSDRFSAERTGGSVSTLTIQRTQQEDSAVYLCASSRGQGTYEQYFGPGTRLTVT.

DNA for the CDR3: TGTGCCAGCTCACCAAACAGGGGGTCCCTGGATGGCTACACCTTC. Residues: CASSPNRGSLDGYTF. This chain connects TRBV18 to TRBJ1-2, with 8 nucleotides matching TRBD1. There are 15 residues in the CDR3. The V gene's germline CDR1 is KGHSH and CDR2 LQKENI. V lost 2 bases and J lost 6; bases outside the gene matches: 8. Drawing the rest from reference TRBV18 and TRBJ1-2, the complete variable domain is NAGVMQNPRHLVRRRGQEARLRCSPMKGHSHVYWYRQLPEEGLKFMVYLQKENIIDESGMPKERFSAEFPKEGPSILRIQQVVRGDSAAYFCASSPNRGSLDGYTFGSGTRLTVV.

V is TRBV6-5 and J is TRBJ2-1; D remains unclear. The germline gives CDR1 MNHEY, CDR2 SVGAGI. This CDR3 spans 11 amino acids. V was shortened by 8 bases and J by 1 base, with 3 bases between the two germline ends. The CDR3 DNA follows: TGTGCCAGCCAATCCTACAATGAGCAGTTCTTC. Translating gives CASQSYNEQFF.

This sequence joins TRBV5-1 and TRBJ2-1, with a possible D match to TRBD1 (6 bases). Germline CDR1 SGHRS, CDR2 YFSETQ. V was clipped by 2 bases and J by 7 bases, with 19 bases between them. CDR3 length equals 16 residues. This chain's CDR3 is CASSLNGQSRGNEQFF. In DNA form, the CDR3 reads TGCGCCAGCAGCTTAAACGGACAGTCGAGGGGTAATGAGCAGTTCTTC.

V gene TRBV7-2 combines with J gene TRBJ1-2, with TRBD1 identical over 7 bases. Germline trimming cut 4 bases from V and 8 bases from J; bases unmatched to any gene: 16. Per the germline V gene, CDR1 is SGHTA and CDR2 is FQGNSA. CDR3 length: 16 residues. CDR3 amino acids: CASSYRQGFGLGGYTF. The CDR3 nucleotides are TGTGCCAGCAGCTATCGACAGGGCTTTGGCTTAGGGGGCTACACCTTC. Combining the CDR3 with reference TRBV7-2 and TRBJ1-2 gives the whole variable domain GAGVSQSPSNKVTEKGKDVELRCDPISGHTALYWYRQSLGQGLEFLIYFQGNSAPDKSGLPSDRFSAERTGGSVSTLTIQRTQQEDSAVYLCASSYRQGFGLGGYTFGSGTRLTVV.

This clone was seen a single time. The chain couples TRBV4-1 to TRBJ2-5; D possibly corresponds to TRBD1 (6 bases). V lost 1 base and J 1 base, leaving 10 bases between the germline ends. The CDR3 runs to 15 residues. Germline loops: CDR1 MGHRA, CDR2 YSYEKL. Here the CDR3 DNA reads TGCGCCAGCAGCCAAGGAGGGGGACGCCAAGAGACCCAGTACTTC. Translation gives CASSQGGGRQETQYF.

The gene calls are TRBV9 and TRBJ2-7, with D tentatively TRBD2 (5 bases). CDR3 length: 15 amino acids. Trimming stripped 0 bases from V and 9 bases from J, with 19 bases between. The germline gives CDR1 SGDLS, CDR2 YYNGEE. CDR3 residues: CASSVEVDYSGGQYF. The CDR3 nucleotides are TGTGCCAGCAGCGTAGAGGTCGACTATTCCGGCGGGCAGTACTTC. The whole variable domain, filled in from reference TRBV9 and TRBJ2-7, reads DSGVTQTPKHLITATGQRVTLRCSPRSGDLSVYWYQQSLDQGLQFLIQYYNGEERAKGNILERFSAQQFPDLHSELNLSSLELGDSALYFCASSVEVDYSGGQYFGPGTRLTVT.

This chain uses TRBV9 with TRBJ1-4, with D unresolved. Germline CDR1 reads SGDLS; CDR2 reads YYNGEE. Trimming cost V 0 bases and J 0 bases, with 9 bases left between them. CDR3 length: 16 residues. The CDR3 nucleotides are TGTGCCAGCAGCGTAGGGCAAATTGCAACTAATGAAAAACTGTTTTTT. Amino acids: CASSVGQIATNEKLFF.

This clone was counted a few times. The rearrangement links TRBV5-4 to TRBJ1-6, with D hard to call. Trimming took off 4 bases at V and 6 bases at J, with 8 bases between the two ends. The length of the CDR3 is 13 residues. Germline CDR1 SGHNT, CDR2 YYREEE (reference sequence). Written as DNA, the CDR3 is TGTGCCAGCAGCGGAGGGCTTAATTCACCCCTCCACTTT. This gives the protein CASSGGLNSPLHF.

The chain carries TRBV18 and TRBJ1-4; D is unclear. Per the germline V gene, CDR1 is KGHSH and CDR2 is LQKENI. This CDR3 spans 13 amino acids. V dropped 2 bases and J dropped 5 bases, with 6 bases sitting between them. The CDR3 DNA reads TGTGCCAGCTCACCAGGGCTAAATGAAAAACTGTTTTTT. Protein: CASSPGLNEKLFF.

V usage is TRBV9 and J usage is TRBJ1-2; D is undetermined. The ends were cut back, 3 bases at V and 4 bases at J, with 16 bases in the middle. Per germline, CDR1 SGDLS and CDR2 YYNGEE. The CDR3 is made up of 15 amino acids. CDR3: CASSGQNSLTYGYTF. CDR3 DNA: TGTGCCAGCAGCGGCCAGAACAGCCTCACCTATGGCTACACCTTC.

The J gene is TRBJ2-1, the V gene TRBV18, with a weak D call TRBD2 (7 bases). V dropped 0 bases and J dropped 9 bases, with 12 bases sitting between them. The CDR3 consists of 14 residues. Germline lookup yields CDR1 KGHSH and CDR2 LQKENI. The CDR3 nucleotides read TGTGCCAGCTCACCACCAAAGGGGGGGGGTGAGCAGTTCTTC. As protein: CASSPPKGGGEQFF.

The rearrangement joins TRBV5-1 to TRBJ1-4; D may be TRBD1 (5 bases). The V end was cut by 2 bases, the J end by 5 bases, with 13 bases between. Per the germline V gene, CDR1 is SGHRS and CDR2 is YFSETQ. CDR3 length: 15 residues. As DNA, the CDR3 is TGCGCCAGCAGCTTAAATACAGGAACCAATGAAAAACTGTTTTTT. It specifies CASSLNTGTNEKLFF.

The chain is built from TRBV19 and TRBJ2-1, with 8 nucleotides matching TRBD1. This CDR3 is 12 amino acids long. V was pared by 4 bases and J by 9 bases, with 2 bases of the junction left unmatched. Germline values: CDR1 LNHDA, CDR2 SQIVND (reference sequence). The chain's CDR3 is CASSKDRVEQFF. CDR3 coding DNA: TGTGCCAGTAGTAAGGACAGGGTTGAGCAGTTCTTC.

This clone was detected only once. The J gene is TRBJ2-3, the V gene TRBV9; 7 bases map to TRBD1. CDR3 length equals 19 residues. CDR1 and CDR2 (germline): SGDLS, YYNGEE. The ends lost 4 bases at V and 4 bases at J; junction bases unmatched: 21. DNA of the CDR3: TGTGCCAGCAGCCTTAGAGGGGGCTCTGCCAGGTACAGCTCAGATACGCAGTATTTT. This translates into CASSLRGGSARYSSDTQYF.

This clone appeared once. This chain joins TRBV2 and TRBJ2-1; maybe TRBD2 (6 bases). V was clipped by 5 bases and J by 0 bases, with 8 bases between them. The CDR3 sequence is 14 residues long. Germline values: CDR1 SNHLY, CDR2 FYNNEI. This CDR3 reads CASSPRGSYNEQFF. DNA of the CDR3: TGTGCCAGCAGTCCGCGGGGCTCCTACAATGAGCAGTTCTTC.

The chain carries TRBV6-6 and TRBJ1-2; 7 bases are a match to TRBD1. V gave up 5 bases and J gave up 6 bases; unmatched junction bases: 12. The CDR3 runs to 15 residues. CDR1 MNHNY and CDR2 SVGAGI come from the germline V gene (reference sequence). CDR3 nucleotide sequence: TGTGCCAGCAGTCCACGACAGGGCAGAGGGGATGGCTACACCTTC. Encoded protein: CASSPRQGRGDGYTF.